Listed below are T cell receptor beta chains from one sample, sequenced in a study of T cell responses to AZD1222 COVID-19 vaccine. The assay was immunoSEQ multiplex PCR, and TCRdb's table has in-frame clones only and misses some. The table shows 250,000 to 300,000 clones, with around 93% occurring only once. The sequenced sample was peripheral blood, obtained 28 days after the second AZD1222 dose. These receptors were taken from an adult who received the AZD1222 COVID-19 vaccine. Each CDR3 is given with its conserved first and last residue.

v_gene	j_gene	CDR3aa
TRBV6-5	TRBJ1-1	CASRIRTGRAEAFF
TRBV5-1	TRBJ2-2	CATRTSGGPNTGELFF
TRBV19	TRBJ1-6	CASGGFIRSNSPLHF
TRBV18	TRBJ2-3	CASSPRTNTDTQYF
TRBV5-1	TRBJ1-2	CASSAGQGYGYTF
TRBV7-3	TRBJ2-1	CASSPGASGNEQFF
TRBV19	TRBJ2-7	CASSIGQGYEQYF
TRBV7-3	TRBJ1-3	CASSLGGNSGNTIYF
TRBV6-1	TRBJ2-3	CASSGLGGGTDTQYF
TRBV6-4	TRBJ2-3	CASSERGATDTQYF
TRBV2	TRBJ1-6	CASNPGRVGNSPLHF
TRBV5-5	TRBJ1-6	CASSPWTSSTLHF
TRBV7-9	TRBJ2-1	CANPQGGKLELVF
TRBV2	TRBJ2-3	CASSAGITTDTQYF
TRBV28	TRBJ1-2	CASHRVGYGYTF
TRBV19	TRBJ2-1	CASRLAGGGEQFF
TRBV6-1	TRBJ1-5	CAGKAGSNQPQHF
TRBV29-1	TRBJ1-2	CSVEVGGYGYTF
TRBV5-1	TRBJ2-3	CASRASGAYTDTQYF
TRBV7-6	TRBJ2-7	CASSLSGSPNEQYF
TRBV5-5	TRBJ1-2	CASSPGQIYGYTF